This passage covers 2 T cell receptor beta chains from one sample sequenced in a study of T cells after yellow fever vaccination. TCRdb re-analysed the 5' RACE reads in MiXCR, keeping a single row per CDR3 protein. The table shows about 160,000 distinct CDR3 sequences, with approximately 10% occurring only once. This sample comprised CD8+ T cells sorted from PBMCs, obtained 45 days after the yellow fever booster vaccination. Receptors were obtained from a young man who received the YFV17D yellow fever vaccine.

V usage is TRBV18 and J usage is TRBJ2-6, with TRBD1 matching 8 bases. The CDR3 covers 19 residues. V dropped 3 bases and J dropped 3; count of bases not matched to a gene: 13. CDR1 is KGHSH, CDR2 LQKENI, per germline. As DNA, the CDR3 is TGTGCCAGCTCACCCGGACAGGGAGGTTTGCACAGTGGGGCCAACGTCCTGACTTTC. This encodes CASSPGQGGLHSGANVLTF.

The J gene is TRBJ1-2, the V gene TRBV4-2; D may be TRBD1 (6 bases). CDR3 length equals 16 residues. V was trimmed by 0 bases and J by 6 bases, leaving 17 bases between them. In germline, CDR1 is LGHNA, CDR2 YNFKEQ. In nucleotides, the CDR3 is TGTGCCAGCAGCCAAGATTTCCCAGGGGTCGCTGATGGCTACACCTTC. The encoded protein is CASSQDFPGVADGYTF.